The next 20 T cell receptor beta chains were all read from a single sample in a study of blood T cell repertoires in COVID-19. Generated by immunoSEQ multiplex PCR, the TCRdb table keeps only in-frame clones and is missing some. The data contain fewer than 150,000 clones, roughly 72% of them singletons. Input material: peripheral blood. These TCRs come from a human donor in a cohort sampled during active COVID-19.

Only a few counts were recorded for this clone. J is TRBJ2-7 and V is TRBV4-1, with TRBD1 identical over 9 bases. The CDR3 is 15 amino acids. Germline assignment: CDR1 MGHRA and CDR2 YSYEKL. The junction had 6 bases not matched to a gene; V was cut back by 0 bases and J by 6 bases. The CDR3 coding sequence is TGCGCCAGCAGCCAAGATGGGACAGGGATCGGCGAGCAGTACTTC. This sequence encodes CASSQDGTGIGEQYF.

The chain recombines TRBV30 with TRBJ2-7; TRBD1 matches at 7 bases. V shed 2 bases and J 3 bases; nucleotides not matched to a gene: 4. The CDR3 is 13 amino acids. Germline-derived CDR1 and CDR2 are GTSNPN and SVGIG (reference sequence). CDR3 residues: CAWSMDRRYEQYF. CDR3 bases: TGTGCCTGGAGTATGGACAGGCGCTACGAGCAGTACTTC.

This sequence joins TRBV24-1 and TRBJ2-3; TRBD1 matches 8 bases. The CDR3 spans 16 residues. Per the germline V gene, CDR1 is KGHDR and CDR2 is SFDVKD. Unmatched junction bases numbered 6, after V lost 2 bases and J lost 3 bases. CDR3 bases: TGTGCCACCAGTGATTACTCAGGGGGCAAAACAGATACGCAGTATTTT. Protein sequence: CATSDYSGGKTDTQYF.

The V call is TRBV28, the J call TRBJ1-4; the D is unclear. The germline CDR1 and CDR2 sequences are MDHEN and SYDVKM. The ends were cut back, 7 bases at V and 7 bases at J, with 16 bases in the middle. This CDR3 comprises 14 residues. The CDR3 sequence is CASTHDFRSEKLFF. The CDR3 bases are TGTGCCAGCACCCATGACTTTAGGAGTGAAAAACTGTTTTTT.

The gene calls are TRBV27 and TRBJ2-5; 8 bases line up with TRBD2. CDR1 is MNHEY, CDR2 SMNVEV, per germline (reference sequence). The CDR3 consists of 15 residues. Germline trimming cut 6 bases from V and 7 bases from J; bases unmatched to any gene: 13. This CDR3 reads CASSGRDPREATQYF. CDR3 in DNA: TGTGCCAGCAGCGGGAGGGACCCTAGGGAGGCGACCCAGTACTTC.

This sequence joins TRBV18 and TRBJ2-7, with 11 bases identical to TRBD1. Per germline, CDR1 KGHSH and CDR2 LQKENI. The CDR3 has 13 residues. The J segment lost 6 bases and the V segment lost 2 bases, leaving 0 bases of the junction unmatched. The CDR3 here is CASSPGTGGEQYF. The CDR3 coding sequence is TGTGCCAGCTCACCAGGGACAGGGGGCGAGCAGTACTTC.

This chain uses TRBV6-5 with TRBJ1-6; D ambiguous. CDR3 length: 16 amino acids. Trimming removed 0 bases at V and 10 bases at J, with 16 bases between. CDR1 MNHEY and CDR2 SVGAGI come from the germline V gene. CDR3 nucleotides: TGTGCCAGCAGTTACTCGAGCGCCATTATGGCCTCACCCCTCCACTTT. Translating it yields CASSYSSAIMASPLHF.

The chain recombines TRBV27 with TRBJ2-7; tentatively, D is TRBD2 (6 bases). The CDR3 extends over 15 amino acids. Per germline, CDR1 MNHEY and CDR2 SMNVEV (reference sequence). The germline V and J ends were trimmed by 7 bases and 4 bases, with 20 bases remaining between them. CDR3 residues: CASKLQRATSYEQYF. In DNA, the CDR3 is TGTGCCAGCAAACTCCAGCGGGCTACATCGTACGAGCAGTACTTC.

The chain couples TRBV18 to TRBJ2-3; D ambiguous. Trimming took off 4 bases at V and 4 bases at J, with 3 bases between the two ends. The germline CDR1 and CDR2 sequences are KGHSH and LQKENI. The CDR3 sequence is 11 residues long. The CDR3 loop reads CASSLSDTQYF. The CDR3 DNA reads TGTGCCAGCTCACTATCAGATACGCAGTATTTT.

The rearrangement links TRBV7-9 to TRBJ1-5, with 7 nucleotides matching TRBD1. CDR3 length: 17 amino acids. The germline gives CDR1 SEHNR, CDR2 FQNEAQ (reference sequence). With V trimmed by 2 bases and J by 4 bases, 11 bases remained unmatched. CDR3 DNA: TGTGCCAGCAGCTTAATGGAGGGGGCAGGTCGGAATCAGCCCCAGCATTTT. Its protein product is CASSLMEGAGRNQPQHF. Variable domain in full (rest from reference TRBV7-9 and TRBJ1-5): DTGVSQNPRHKITKRGQNVTFRCDPISEHNRLYWYRQTLGQGPEFLTYFQNEAQLEKSRLLSDRFSAERPKGSFSTLEIQRTEQGDSAMYLCASSLMEGAGRNQPQHFGDGTRLSIL.

CDR3 coding DNA: TGTGCCAGCAGCCAAGCCGGGACAGGGGGCTGGTACGAGCAGTACTTC. Amino acids: CASSQAGTGGWYEQYF. The chain is built from TRBV7-2 and TRBJ2-7, with 12 bases aligning to TRBD1. This CDR3 spans 16 amino acids. The junction had 9 bases not matched to a gene; V was cut back by 5 bases and J by 4 bases. The germline V gene encodes CDR1 SGHTA and CDR2 FQGNSA.

The genes are TRBV7-3 and TRBJ2-1; TRBD2 aligns across 16 bases. Germline trimming cut 5 bases from V and 6 bases from J; bases unmatched to any gene: 7. The germline V gene encodes CDR1 SGHTA and CDR2 FQGTGA. The CDR3 spans 17 residues. In DNA, the CDR3 is TGTGCCAGCAGCCCTGGGACTAGCGGGGGGGCGGGCAATGAGCAGTTCTTC. Translation: CASSPGTSGGAGNEQFF.

The chain employs TRBV4-1 and TRBJ2-5, with TRBD2 identical over 10 bases. The germline V gene has CDR1 MGHRA and CDR2 YSYEKL. V was pared by 5 bases and J by 5 bases, with 8 bases of the junction left unmatched. The CDR3 totals 15 residues. The CDR3 nucleotides are TGCGCCAGCAGCTCCCCTAGCGGGGGCAGGGAGACCCAGTACTTC. Translated: CASSSPSGGRETQYF.

CDR3 in amino acids: CASSLYRGGQPQHF. The CDR3 coding sequence is TGTGCCAGCAGTTTATACAGGGGTGGACAGCCCCAGCATTTT. The V and J genes are TRBV28 and TRBJ1-5, with 7 bases identical to TRBD1. CDR1 is MDHEN and CDR2 is SYDVKM in the germline V gene. V lost 1 base, J lost 7 bases, and 4 bases stayed unmatched. The CDR3 sequence is 14 residues long.

This clone was seen more than once but under ten times. The chain couples TRBV28 to TRBJ2-7; D gene uncertain. The CDR3 is 18 amino acids. The V and J ends lost 6 bases and 2 bases respectively, with 26 bases between them. Germline assignment: CDR1 MDHEN and CDR2 SYDVKM. The CDR3 DNA sequence: TGTGCCAGCAGCCGCAGCCCCTACCTCGGCTCCACTACCTACGAGCAGTACTTC. This translates into CASSRSPYLGSTTYEQYF.

This chain connects TRBV5-3 to TRBJ2-3, with D tentatively TRBD2 (6 bases). TRBV5-3 is an ORF for which the function is uncertain. Trimming took off 3 bases at V and 1 base at J, with 15 bases between the two ends. This CDR3 spans 16 amino acids. In nucleotides, the CDR3 is TGTGCCAGAAGCTCCCAGCTCGGGGGATGCACAGATACGCAGTATTTT. Its translation: CARSSQLGGCTDTQYF.

The DNA for the CDR3 is TGTGCCAGCAGCTTAGTGGGCGGGAGACACACAGATACGCAGTATTTT. Residues: CASSLVGGRHTDTQYF. This sequence joins TRBV7-9 and TRBJ2-3, with 7 bases that match TRBD2. V lost 1 base, J lost 2 bases, and 6 bases stayed unmatched. The CDR3 runs to 16 residues. Germline CDR1 SEHNR, CDR2 FQNEAQ (reference sequence).

V usage is TRBV30 and J usage is TRBJ2-7; the match to TRBD2 covers 8 bases. The V and J ends lost 2 bases and 3 bases, in that order; junction bases with no gene match: 9. The CDR3 consists of 15 residues. CDR1 is GTSNPN, CDR2 SVGIG, per germline (reference sequence). The CDR3 coding sequence is TGTGCCTGGAGTCTCCCGGGAGGGTCCGGCTACGAGCAGTACTTC. Residues: CAWSLPGGSGYEQYF.

The chain uses TRBV23-1 and TRBJ1-2; TRBD1 might be the D (6 bases). TRBV23-1 is an open reading frame whose function is uncertain. The CDR3 has 15 amino acids. The V gene lost 3 bases and the J gene lost 10 bases, with 21 bases spanning the gap. The CDR3 sequence: CASSHQTRTEGLYTF. DNA for the CDR3: TGCGCCAGCAGTCATCAAACCCGGACAGAAGGTCTCTACACCTTC.

The table lists this clone with many counts. V gene TRBV4-1 combines with J gene TRBJ1-3, with 8 bases lining up with TRBD1. This CDR3 has 17 residues. CDR1 MGHRA and CDR2 YSYEKL come from the germline V gene. V was clipped by 0 bases and J by 4 bases; unmatched bases: 8. In DNA form, the CDR3 reads TGCGCCAGCAGCCAAGATCAGGGGGCAAGTAGGGGAAACACCATATATTTT. Translated: CASSQDQGASRGNTIYF.